The 30 T cell receptor beta chains below were found in one sample sequenced in a study of graft-versus-host responses after intestinal transplantation. No cognate antigen is known for these TCRs. Using immunoSEQ multiplex PCR, the repertoire was profiled, and TCRdb retains in-frame clones only, with some absent. The table shows roughly 110,000 clones, with roughly nine tenths occurring only once. The sequenced sample was unstimulated CD4+ T cells sorted from spleen or lymph node cells, obtained before transplant. These receptors came from a human donor who was the organ donor for an intestinal transplant.

The gene calls are TRBV7-2 and TRBJ2-5; TRBD2 matches at 9 bases. The CDR3 is made up of 14 amino acids. The V gene's germline CDR1 is SGHTA and CDR2 FQGNSA. Losses at the gene ends were 3 bases for V and 5 bases for J; bases not matched to a gene: 4. CDR3 loop: CASSFKREEETQYF. The CDR3 bases are TGTGCCAGCAGCTTCAAGCGGGAGGAGGAGACCCAGTACTTC.

The chain recombines TRBV19 with TRBJ1-5; tentative D call: TRBD1 (5 bases). The germline CDR1 and CDR2 sequences are LNHDA and SQIVND (reference sequence). CDR3 length equals 13 residues. V dropped 6 bases and J dropped 2 bases, with 8 bases sitting between them. The CDR3 coding sequence is TGTGCCAGTAGGCTGGGGGGCAATCAGCCCCAGCATTTT. Residues: CASRLGGNQPQHF. Drawing the rest from reference TRBV19 and TRBJ1-5, the complete variable domain is DGGITQSPKYLFRKEGQNVTLSCEQNLNHDAMYWYRQDPGQGLRLIYYSQIVNDFQKGDIAEGYSVSREKKESFPLTVTSAQKNPTAFYLCASRLGGNQPQHFGDGTRLSIL.

The rearrangement joins TRBV5-6 to TRBJ1-1; 7 nucleotides align to TRBD1. J gave up 0 bases and V 2 bases, and 1 base lay outside the gene matches. Germline V gene data show CDR1 as SGHDT and CDR2 as YYEEEE. The CDR3 runs 14 residues. In DNA, the CDR3 is TGTGCCAGCAGCTTAGGGACAGTGAACACTGAAGCTTTCTTT. Translation gives CASSLGTVNTEAFF.

This rearrangement joins TRBV2 to TRBJ2-5; D unclear. The CDR3 length is 11 residues. From germline, CDR1 is SNHLY and CDR2 FYNNEI. The V end lost 3 bases, the J end lost 5 bases, and 4 bases lay between the germline ends. The CDR3 DNA sequence: TGTGCCAGCAGTGAGTGGGAGACCCAGTACTTC. Translation gives CASSEWETQYF. Drawing the rest from reference TRBV2 and TRBJ2-5, the complete variable domain is EPEVTQTPSHQVTQMGQEVILRCVPISNHLYFYWYRQILGQKVEFLVSFYNNEISEKSEIFDDQFSVERPDGSNFTLKIRSTKLEDSAMYFCASSEWETQYFGPGTRLLVL.

The V and J genes are TRBV7-2 and TRBJ2-1; D assignment may be TRBD1 or TRBD2 (6 bases each). V lost 4 bases, J lost 7 bases, and 14 bases lay in between. The CDR3 extends over 14 amino acids. Germline assignment: CDR1 SGHTA and CDR2 FQGNSA. In nucleotides, the CDR3 is TGTGCCAGCAGCTCGCGAGGGGGGTCAAATGAGCAGTTCTTC. It translates to CASSSRGGSNEQFF. Variable domain in full (rest from reference TRBV7-2 and TRBJ2-1): GAGVSQSPSNKVTEKGKDVELRCDPISGHTALYWYRQSLGQGLEFLIYFQGNSAPDKSGLPSDRFSAERTGGSVSTLTIQRTQQEDSAVYLCASSSRGGSNEQFFGPGTRLTVL.

The chain carries TRBV5-1 and TRBJ2-5; TRBD1 aligns across 9 bases. Germline-derived CDR1 and CDR2 are SGHRS and YFSETQ. The junction had 5 bases not matched to a gene; V was cut back by 6 bases and J by 5 bases. The CDR3 has 13 residues. This chain's CDR3 is CASKRDRVETQYF. DNA of the CDR3: TGCGCCAGCAAACGGGACAGGGTGGAGACCCAGTACTTC. The variable domain in full, completed from reference TRBV5-1 and TRBJ2-5, reads KAGVTQTPRYLIKTRGQQVTLSCSPISGHRSVSWYQQTPGQGLQFLFEYFSETQRNKGNFPGRFSGRQFSNSRSEMNVSTLELGDSALYLCASKRDRVETQYFGPGTRLLVL.

The genes are TRBV7-2 and TRBJ1-2; D gene uncertain. Germline CDR1 and CDR2: SGHTA and FQGNSA. CDR3 length equals 13 residues. V lost 3 bases, J lost 6 bases, and 11 bases lay in between. In DNA form, the CDR3 reads TGTGCCAGCAGCTTTGCAGGACTCGATGGCTACACCTTC. Translated, it gives CASSFAGLDGYTF.

This chain joins TRBV6-5 and TRBJ1-1; no reliable D call. Per germline, CDR1 MNHEY and CDR2 SVGAGI. Trimming left V 5 bases short and J 4 bases short, with 11 bases between. The CDR3 contains 13 residues. The CDR3 DNA sequence: TGTGCCAGCAGTAGGCGCGCCGGCACTGAAGCTTTCTTT. It is translated as CASSRRAGTEAFF.

This rearrangement joins TRBV30 to TRBJ1-3, with 9 positions matching TRBD1. CDR1 and CDR2 from the germline V gene are GTSNPN and SVGIG (reference sequence). V shed 1 base and J 2 bases; nucleotides not matched to a gene: 0. CDR3 length: 14 residues. The CDR3 spells CAWSGTGAGNTIYF. The CDR3 coding sequence is TGTGCCTGGAGTGGGACAGGGGCTGGAAACACCATATATTTT. The entire variable domain, with the rest obtained from reference TRBV30 and TRBJ1-3, is as follows: SQTIHQWPATLVQPVGSPLSLECTVEGTSNPNLYWYRQAAGRGLQLLFYSVGIGQISSEVPQNLSASRPQDRQFILSSKKLLLSDSGFYLCAWSGTGAGNTIYFGEGSWLTVV.

The V gene is TRBV5-1, the J gene TRBJ2-3; 7 bases align to TRBD1. This CDR3 is 15 amino acids long. V gave up 1 base and J gave up 3 bases; unmatched junction bases: 5. Germline V gene data show CDR1 as SGHRS and CDR2 as YFSETQ. The CDR3 DNA is TGCGCCAGCAGCTTGACAGGGGCATGGACAGATACGCAGTATTTT. This gives the protein CASSLTGAWTDTQYF.

This clone has more than one count but fewer than ten. The chain combines TRBV5-6 with TRBJ1-4; D might be TRBD1 (5 bases). V lost 1 base and J 7 bases, leaving 5 bases between the germline ends. The germline CDR1 and CDR2 sequences are SGHDT and YYEEEE. The CDR3 loop spans 12 amino acids. The CDR3 coding sequence is TGTGCCAGCAGCTTGCAGGGTGAAAAACTGTTTTTT. Amino acids: CASSLQGEKLFF.

The J gene is TRBJ2-1, the V gene TRBV15; D might be TRBD2 (7 bases). Between the trimmed V and J ends, which lost 2 bases and 6 bases, there was a span of 14 bases. Germline V CDR1 and CDR2: LNHNV, YYDKDF (reference sequence). The CDR3 loop spans 15 amino acids. CDR3 sequence (DNA): TGTGCCACCAGCAGAAAGGGGGAGGGCGGCAATGAGCAGTTCTTC. Translated: CATSRKGEGGNEQFF.

A remark on this clone: This sample also contains other DNA sequences that code for the same CDR3. Here the CDR3 reads CASAMVGTISYEQYF. The CDR3 DNA follows: TGTGCCAGCGCGATGGTCGGGACAATCTCCTACGAGCAGTACTTC. The chain joins TRBV28 to TRBJ2-7, with D perhaps matching TRBD1 (6 bases). The CDR3 contains 15 residues. Germline CDR1 and CDR2: MDHEN and SYDVKM. Trimming removed 8 bases at V and 0 bases at J, with 17 bases between.

The V call is TRBV21-1, the J call TRBJ2-7; TRBD2, the D gene given by the table, was not confirmed from the DNA. TRBV21-1 has pseudogene status. The CDR3 contains 15 residues. CDR3 sequence (DNA): TGTGCCAGCAGCATTGGAACCGGGACTAGCGGGGAGCAGTACTTC. This sequence encodes CASSIGTGTSGEQYF.

The CDR3 is CASSISGTDTQYF. The CDR3 DNA sequence: TGTGCCAGTAGTATTTCAGGCACAGATACGCAGTATTTT. This chain connects TRBV19 to TRBJ2-3; no reliable D call. Trimming pared 3 bases from V and 1 base from J, leaving 5 bases between. The CDR3 contains 13 residues. Per the germline V gene, CDR1 is LNHDA and CDR2 is SQIVND (reference sequence).

The chain is built from TRBV9 and TRBJ2-1; 14 bases are shared with TRBD2. Germline loops: CDR1 SGDLS, CDR2 YYNGEE. The CDR3 loop spans 20 amino acids. Trimming removed 1 base from V and 2 bases from J; junction bases left unmatched: 11. This chain's CDR3 is CASSVPRLAGGRQPYNEQFF. The CDR3 DNA reads TGTGCCAGCAGCGTACCGAGACTAGCGGGAGGGAGACAGCCCTACAATGAGCAGTTCTTC.

J is TRBJ2-7 and V is TRBV5-1, with D possibly TRBD1 on 6 matching bases. Germline V gene sequence: CDR1 SGHRS, CDR2 YFSETQ. V dropped 0 bases and J dropped 4 bases, with 11 bases sitting between them. The CDR3 extends over 14 amino acids. The CDR3 DNA follows: TGCGCCAGCAGCTTGGCAGGGGCCCCATACGAGCAGTACTTC. This codes for CASSLAGAPYEQYF.

This chain uses TRBV11-3 with TRBJ2-3; D unresolved. V was cut by 5 bases and J by 0 bases, with 9 bases left in between. CDR3 length: 14 amino acids. The germline V gene has CDR1 SGHNT and CDR2 YENEEA. DNA for the CDR3: TGTGCCAGCAGCCCCGGCCTGAGCACAGATACGCAGTATTTT. Its protein is CASSPGLSTDTQYF.

Concerning this clone itself: Other DNA sequences in the sample encode the same CDR3. This CDR3 reads CASSAGYNEQFF. The CDR3 DNA follows: TGTGCCAGCTCAGCCGGATACAATGAGCAGTTCTTC. The V call is TRBV18, the J call TRBJ2-1; D is undetermined. CDR3 size: 12 residues. Germline-derived CDR1 and CDR2 are KGHSH and LQKENI. V lost 5 bases and J lost 4, with 6 bases in between. Together with reference TRBV18 and TRBJ2-1, the CDR3 gives the full variable domain: NAGVMQNPRHLVRRRGQEARLRCSPMKGHSHVYWYRQLPEEGLKFMVYLQKENIIDESGMPKERFSAEFPKEGPSILRIQQVVRGDSAAYFCASSAGYNEQFFGPGTRLTVL.

For the CDR3, the DNA is TGTGCCAGCAGCTCACCCGGACAAATCCCCAATGAGCAGTTCTTC. Translated, it gives CASSSPGQIPNEQFF. The chain links TRBV11-3 to TRBJ2-1; possible D gene TRBD1, 5 bases. V was trimmed by 4 bases and J by 6 bases, leaving 16 bases between them. There are 15 residues in the CDR3. The germline V gene encodes CDR1 SGHNT and CDR2 YENEEA.

This rearrangement joins TRBV27 to TRBJ2-1; 12 bases fit TRBD2. Per germline, CDR1 MNHEY and CDR2 SMNVEV (reference sequence). Trimming at V came to 6 bases and at J to 7 bases, leaving 4 bases not matched to a gene. This CDR3 has 14 residues. The CDR3 region is CASRTSGSINEQFF. CDR3 sequence (DNA): TGTGCCAGCAGGACTAGCGGGAGTATAAATGAGCAGTTCTTC.

This rearrangement joins TRBV7-2 to TRBJ2-7; 8 nucleotides line up with TRBD2. Germline V gives CDR1 SGHTA, CDR2 FQGNSA. The CDR3 extends over 14 amino acids. Unmatched junction bases numbered 2, after V lost 1 base and J lost 3 bases. The CDR3 DNA is TGTGCCAGCAGCTTAGGCGGGAGGTACTACGAGCAGTACTTC. Translation: CASSLGGRYYEQYF. The entire variable domain, with the rest obtained from reference TRBV7-2 and TRBJ2-7, is as follows: GAGVSQSPSNKVTEKGKDVELRCDPISGHTALYWYRQSLGQGLEFLIYFQGNSAPDKSGLPSDRFSAERTGGSVSTLTIQRTQQEDSAVYLCASSLGGRYYEQYFGPGTRLTVT.

J is TRBJ2-3 and V is TRBV20-1, with D possibly called TRBD1 or TRBD2 (5 bases each). With 5 bases removed from V and 8 bases from J, the gap between germline ends came to 8 bases. CDR3 size: 10 residues. Per the germline V gene, CDR1 is DFQATT and CDR2 is SNEGSKA (reference sequence). This CDR3 is CSASGTTQYF. CDR3 nucleotide sequence: TGCAGTGCTTCCGGGACTACGCAGTATTTT.

The genes are TRBV4-3 and TRBJ2-1; TRBD2 matches at 12 bases. CDR3 length: 15 residues. CDR1 LGHNA and CDR2 YSLEER come from the germline V gene. V was pared by 3 bases and J by 10 bases, with 7 bases of the junction left unmatched. The CDR3 bases are TGCGCCAGCAGCCACTGGACTAGCGGGATAACCGAGCAGTTCTTC. Its protein is CASSHWTSGITEQFF.

This clone showed up just once. In nucleotides, the CDR3 is TGCGCCAGCAGCCCCCGGACATGGGGGGACTATGGCTACACCTTC. This translates into CASSPRTWGDYGYTF. The chain joins TRBV5-1 to TRBJ1-2; maybe TRBD1 (5 bases). Trimming shortened V by 4 bases and J by 3 bases, and 16 bases separated the two germline ends. The CDR3 is made up of 15 amino acids. Per the germline V gene, CDR1 is SGHRS and CDR2 is YFSETQ.

The chain combines TRBV6-6 with TRBJ2-1; 8 nucleotides align to TRBD2. This CDR3 is 15 amino acids long. V lost 4 bases and J lost 7; bases outside the gene matches: 9. Per the germline V gene, CDR1 is MNHNY and CDR2 is SVGAGI (reference sequence). CDR3 loop: CASSWRSGNGNEQFF. The DNA for the CDR3 is TGTGCCAGCAGTTGGCGTAGCGGGAATGGAAATGAGCAGTTCTTC.

The V gene is TRBV4-2, the J gene TRBJ2-1; 8 nucleotides line up with TRBD1. The junction had 9 bases not matched to a gene; V was cut back by 1 base and J by 7 bases. Per germline, CDR1 LGHNA and CDR2 YNFKEQ. The CDR3 sequence is 16 residues long. The CDR3 bases are TGTGCCAGCAGCCAAGCAACCCAGGGGGCTAGGAATGAGCAGTTCTTC. Its translation: CASSQATQGARNEQFF.

This clone occurred once. Here the CDR3 reads CAWSLTGSGNTIYF. CDR3 nucleotides: TGTGCCTGGAGCTTGACGGGCTCTGGAAACACCATATATTTT. This sequence joins TRBV30 and TRBJ1-3, with D hard to call. Germline lookup yields CDR1 GTSNPN and CDR2 SVGIG (reference sequence). V dropped 3 bases and J dropped 0 bases, with 9 bases sitting between them. There are 14 residues in the CDR3.

This chain uses TRBV5-4 with TRBJ2-1; possibly TRBD1 for D (5 bases). The CDR3 totals 15 residues. V gave up 4 bases and J gave up 7 bases, with 18 bases separating them. Germline V lookup: CDR1 SGHNT, CDR2 YYREEE (reference sequence). CDR3 protein: CASSPRQGWDNEQFF. DNA for the CDR3: TGTGCCAGCAGCCCCCGGCAGGGCTGGGATAATGAGCAGTTCTTC.

V is TRBV7-2 and J is TRBJ2-7; TRBD2 matches at 12 bases. CDR3 length equals 15 residues. CDR1 and CDR2 (germline): SGHTA, FQGNSA. Trimming cost V 4 bases and J 2 bases; bases outside gene matches: 3. The CDR3 reads CASSSSSGRAYEQYF. The CDR3 coding sequence is TGTGCCAGCAGCTCATCTAGCGGGAGGGCCTACGAGCAGTACTTC. The entire variable domain, with the rest obtained from reference TRBV7-2 and TRBJ2-7, is as follows: GAGVSQSPSNKVTEKGKDVELRCDPISGHTALYWYRQSLGQGLEFLIYFQGNSAPDKSGLPSDRFSAERTGGSVSTLTIQRTQQEDSAVYLCASSSSSGRAYEQYFGPGTRLTVT.